This entry is about one T cell receptor (beta chain). The source of the sample is a study of blood T cell repertoires in COVID-19. Overall study: Both acute and convalescent COVID-19 samples were obtained from the United States, Italy and Spain. From T cells, B-cell-depleted T cells, or PBMCs came the material, which was cDNA or gDNA.

In the original workflow: Reference gene primers were amplified, and this amplification served to estimate nucleated cell counts. TCRdb's copy holds only in-frame clones and misses some; the assay was immunoSEQ multiplex PCR. Clone size and the V and J calls come from that table; the DNA yielded D and trimming. Among about 210,000 clones listed, roughly 80% were seen once. CDR3 length: 15 residues. V trimming: 0 bases; J trimming: 7 bases; junction bases outside the gene matches: 6. Germline V gene data show CDR1 as SGDLS and CDR2 as YYNGEE. This receptor was obtained from a woman aged 40 to 55 with active or convalescent COVID-19. Material: peripheral blood. The rearrangement uses TRBV9 and TRBJ2-4; TRBD2 matches at 8 bases. The CDR3 protein is CASSVGRGGRNIQYF. In DNA, the CDR3 is TGTGCCAGCAGCGTAGGTCGGGGGGGACGGAACATTCAGTACTTC. Drawing the rest from reference TRBV9 and TRBJ2-4, the complete variable domain is DSGVTQTPKHLITATGQRVTLRCSPRSGDLSVYWYQQSLDQGLQFLIQYYNGEERAKGNILERFSAQQFPDLHSELNLSSLELGDSALYFCASSVGRGGRNIQYFGAGTRLSVL.